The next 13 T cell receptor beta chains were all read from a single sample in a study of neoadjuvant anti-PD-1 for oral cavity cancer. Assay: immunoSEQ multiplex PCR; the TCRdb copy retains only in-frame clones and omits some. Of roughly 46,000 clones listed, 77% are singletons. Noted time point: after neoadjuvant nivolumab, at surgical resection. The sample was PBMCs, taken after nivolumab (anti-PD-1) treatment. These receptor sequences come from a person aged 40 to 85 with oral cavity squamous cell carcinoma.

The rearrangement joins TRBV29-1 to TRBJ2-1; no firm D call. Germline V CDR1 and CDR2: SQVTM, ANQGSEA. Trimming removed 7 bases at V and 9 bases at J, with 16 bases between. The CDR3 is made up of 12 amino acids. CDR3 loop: CSANFRAAEQFF. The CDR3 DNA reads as TGCAGCGCCAATTTTAGGGCCGCTGAGCAGTTCTTC.

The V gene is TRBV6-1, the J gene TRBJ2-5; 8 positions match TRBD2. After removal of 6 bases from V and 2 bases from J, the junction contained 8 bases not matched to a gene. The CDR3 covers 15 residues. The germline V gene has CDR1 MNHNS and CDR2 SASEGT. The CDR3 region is CASSATSGGQETQYF. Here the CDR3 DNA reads TGTGCCAGCAGCGCCACTAGCGGAGGACAAGAGACCCAGTACTTC.

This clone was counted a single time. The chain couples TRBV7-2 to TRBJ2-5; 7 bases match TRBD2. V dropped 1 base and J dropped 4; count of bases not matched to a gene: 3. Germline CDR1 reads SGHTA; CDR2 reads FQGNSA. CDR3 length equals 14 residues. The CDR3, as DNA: TGTGCCAGCAGCTTAGGAGGGAGGGGAGAGACCCAGTACTTC. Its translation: CASSLGGRGETQYF.

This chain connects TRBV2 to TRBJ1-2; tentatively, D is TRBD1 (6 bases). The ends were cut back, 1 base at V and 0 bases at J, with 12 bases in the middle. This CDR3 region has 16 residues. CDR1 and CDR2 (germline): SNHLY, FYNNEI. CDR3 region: CASSEGRGLSNYGYTF. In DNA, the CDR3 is TGTGCCAGCAGTGAAGGTCGGGGGCTTTCTAACTATGGCTACACCTTC.

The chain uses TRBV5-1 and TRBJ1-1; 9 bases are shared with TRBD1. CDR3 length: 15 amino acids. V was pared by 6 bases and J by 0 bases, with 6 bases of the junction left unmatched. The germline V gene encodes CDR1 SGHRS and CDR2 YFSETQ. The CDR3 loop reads CASNPQGAMNTEAFF. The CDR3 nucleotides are TGCGCCAGCAATCCACAGGGGGCCATGAACACTGAAGCTTTCTTT.

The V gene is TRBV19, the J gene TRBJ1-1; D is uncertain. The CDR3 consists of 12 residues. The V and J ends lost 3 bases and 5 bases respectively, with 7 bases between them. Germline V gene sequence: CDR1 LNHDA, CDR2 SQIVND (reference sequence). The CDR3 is CASSMRGTEAFF. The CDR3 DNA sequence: TGTGCCAGTAGTATGCGAGGGACTGAAGCTTTCTTT.

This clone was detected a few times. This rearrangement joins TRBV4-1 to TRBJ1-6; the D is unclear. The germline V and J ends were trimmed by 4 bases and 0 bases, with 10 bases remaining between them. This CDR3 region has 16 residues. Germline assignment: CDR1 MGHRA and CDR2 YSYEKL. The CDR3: CASSLLPSSYNSPLHF. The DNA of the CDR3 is TGCGCCAGCAGCCTCCTGCCGAGCTCCTATAATTCACCCCTCCACTTT.

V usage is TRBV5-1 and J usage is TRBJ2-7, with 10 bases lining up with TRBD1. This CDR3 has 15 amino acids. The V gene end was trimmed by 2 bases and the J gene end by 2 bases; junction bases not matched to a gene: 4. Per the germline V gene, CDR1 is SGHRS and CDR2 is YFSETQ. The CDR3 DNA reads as TGCGCCAGCAGCTTAGGACAGGGGGGAACCTACGAGCAGTACTTC. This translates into CASSLGQGGTYEQYF.

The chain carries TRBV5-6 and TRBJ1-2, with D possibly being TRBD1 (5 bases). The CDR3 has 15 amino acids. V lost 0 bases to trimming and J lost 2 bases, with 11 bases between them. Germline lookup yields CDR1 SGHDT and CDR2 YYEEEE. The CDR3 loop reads CASSLGGRGNYGYTF. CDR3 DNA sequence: TGTGCCAGCAGCTTGGGGGGCCGGGGGAACTATGGCTACACCTTC.

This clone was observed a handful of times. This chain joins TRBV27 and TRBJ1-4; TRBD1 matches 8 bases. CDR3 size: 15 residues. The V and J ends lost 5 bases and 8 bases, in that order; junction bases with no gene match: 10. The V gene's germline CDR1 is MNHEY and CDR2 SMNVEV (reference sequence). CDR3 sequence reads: CASSPSQGAYEKLFF. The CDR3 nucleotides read TGTGCCAGCAGTCCGTCCCAGGGGGCCTACGAAAAACTGTTTTTT. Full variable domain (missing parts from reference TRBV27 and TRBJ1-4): EAQVTQNPRYLITVTGKKLTVTCSQNMNHEYMSWYRQDPGLGLRQIYYSMNVEVTDKGDVPEGYKVSRKEKRNFPLILESPSPNQTSLYFCASSPSQGAYEKLFFGSGTQLSVL.

The CDR3 region is CASSYSGGRGNEQFF. CDR3 in DNA: TGTGCCAGCAGTTACTCGGGGGGTCGGGGGAATGAGCAGTTCTTC. V is TRBV6-6 and J is TRBJ2-1; perhaps TRBD2 as D (6 bases). V gave up 0 bases and J gave up 7 bases, with 13 bases separating them. The CDR3 extends over 15 amino acids. Germline values: CDR1 MNHNY, CDR2 SVGAGI (reference sequence).

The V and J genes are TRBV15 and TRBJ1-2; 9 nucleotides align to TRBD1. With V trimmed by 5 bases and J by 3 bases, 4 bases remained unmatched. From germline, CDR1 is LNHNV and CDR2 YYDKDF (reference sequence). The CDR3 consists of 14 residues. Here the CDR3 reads CATSPGTGYYGYTF. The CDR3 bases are TGTGCCACCAGCCCTGGGACAGGGTACTATGGCTACACCTTC.

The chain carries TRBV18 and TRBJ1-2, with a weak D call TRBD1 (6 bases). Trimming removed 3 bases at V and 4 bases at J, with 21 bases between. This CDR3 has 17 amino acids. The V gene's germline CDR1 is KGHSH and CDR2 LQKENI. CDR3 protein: CASSPSGGGVGPYGYTF. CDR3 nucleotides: TGTGCCAGCTCACCGTCCGGTGGGGGCGTCGGACCCTATGGCTACACCTTC.